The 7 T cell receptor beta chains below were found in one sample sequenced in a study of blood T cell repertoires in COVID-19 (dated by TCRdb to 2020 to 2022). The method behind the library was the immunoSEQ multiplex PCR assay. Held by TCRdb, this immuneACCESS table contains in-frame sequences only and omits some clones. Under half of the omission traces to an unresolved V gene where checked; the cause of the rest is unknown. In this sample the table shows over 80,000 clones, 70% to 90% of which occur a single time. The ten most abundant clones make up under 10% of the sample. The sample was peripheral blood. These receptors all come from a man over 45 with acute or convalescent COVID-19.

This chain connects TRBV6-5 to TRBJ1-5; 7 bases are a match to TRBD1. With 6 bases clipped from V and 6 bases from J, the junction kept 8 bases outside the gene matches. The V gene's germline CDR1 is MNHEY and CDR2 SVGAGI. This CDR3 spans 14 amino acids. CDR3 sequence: CASSSVTGIQPQHF. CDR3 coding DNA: TGTGCCAGCAGCTCGGTGACAGGGATTCAGCCCCAGCATTTT.

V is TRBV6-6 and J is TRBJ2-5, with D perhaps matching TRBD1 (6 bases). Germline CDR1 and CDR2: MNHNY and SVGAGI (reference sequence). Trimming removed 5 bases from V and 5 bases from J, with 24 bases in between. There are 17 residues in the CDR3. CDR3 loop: CASSQGTGLGSQETQYF. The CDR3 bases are TGTGCCAGCAGTCAGGGAACAGGGTTAGGAAGCCAGGAGACCCAGTACTTC.

CDR3 bases: TGTGCCAGCAGCCCTAAGACAGGGTCCTACACTGAAGCTTTCTTT. Protein sequence: CASSPKTGSYTEAFF. This chain links TRBV7-3 with TRBJ1-1; TRBD1 aligns across 7 bases. Per germline, CDR1 SGHTA and CDR2 FQGTGA. The CDR3 consists of 15 residues. Trimming removed 5 bases from V and 3 bases from J; junction bases left unmatched: 9.

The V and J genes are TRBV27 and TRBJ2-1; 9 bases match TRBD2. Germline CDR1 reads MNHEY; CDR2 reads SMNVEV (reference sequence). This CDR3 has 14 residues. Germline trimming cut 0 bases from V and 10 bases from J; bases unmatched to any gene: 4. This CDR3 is CASSLSKTSGEQFF. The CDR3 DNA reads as TGTGCCAGCAGTTTATCGAAAACTAGCGGGGAGCAGTTCTTC.

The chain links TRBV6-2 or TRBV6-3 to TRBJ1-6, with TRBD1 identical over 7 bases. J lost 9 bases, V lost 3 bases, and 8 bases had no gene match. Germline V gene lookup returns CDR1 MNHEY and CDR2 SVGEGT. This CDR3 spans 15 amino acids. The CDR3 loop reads CASSYSTGSFSPLHF. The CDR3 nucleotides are TGTGCCAGCAGTTATTCGACAGGGTCGTTTTCACCCCTCCACTTT.

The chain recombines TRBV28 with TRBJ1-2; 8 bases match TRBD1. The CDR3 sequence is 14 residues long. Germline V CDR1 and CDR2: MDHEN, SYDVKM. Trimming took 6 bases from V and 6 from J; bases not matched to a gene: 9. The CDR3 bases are TGTGCCAGCAGCCGTACGACAGGGGTCCATGGCTACACCTTC. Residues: CASSRTTGVHGYTF.

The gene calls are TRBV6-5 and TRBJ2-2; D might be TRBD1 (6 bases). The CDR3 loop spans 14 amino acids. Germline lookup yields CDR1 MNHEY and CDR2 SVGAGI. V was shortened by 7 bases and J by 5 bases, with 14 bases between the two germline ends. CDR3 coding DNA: TGTGCCAGCAAGAATACAGGGTTAACCGGGGAGCTGTTTTTT. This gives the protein CASKNTGLTGELFF.